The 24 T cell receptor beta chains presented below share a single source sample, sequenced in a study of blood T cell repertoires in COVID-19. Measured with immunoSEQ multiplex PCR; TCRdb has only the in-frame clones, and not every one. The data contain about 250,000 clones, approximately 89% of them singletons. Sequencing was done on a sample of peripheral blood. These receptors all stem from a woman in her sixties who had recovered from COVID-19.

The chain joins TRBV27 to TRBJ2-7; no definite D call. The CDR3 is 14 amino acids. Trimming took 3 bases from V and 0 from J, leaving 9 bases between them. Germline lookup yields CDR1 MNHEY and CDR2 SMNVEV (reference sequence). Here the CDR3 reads CASSLEKSSYEQYF. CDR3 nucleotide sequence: TGTGCCAGCAGTTTGGAGAAGAGCTCCTACGAGCAGTACTTC.

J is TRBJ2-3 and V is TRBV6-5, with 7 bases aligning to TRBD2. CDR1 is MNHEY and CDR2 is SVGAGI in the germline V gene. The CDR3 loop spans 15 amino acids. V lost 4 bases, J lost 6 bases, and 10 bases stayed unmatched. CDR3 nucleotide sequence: TGTGCCAGCAGTTCCCCAACGTGGGGGGGGGATACGCAGTATTTT. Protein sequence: CASSSPTWGGDTQYF.

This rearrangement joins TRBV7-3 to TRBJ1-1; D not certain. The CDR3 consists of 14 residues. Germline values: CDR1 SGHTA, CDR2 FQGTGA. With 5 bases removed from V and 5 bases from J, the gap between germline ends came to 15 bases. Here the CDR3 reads CASSREGDGTEAFF. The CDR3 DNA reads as TGTGCCAGCAGCCGGGAGGGCGATGGGACTGAAGCTTTCTTT.

CDR3 in amino acids: CASSSNGQLAGNTIYF. The CDR3 nucleotides read TGCGCCAGCAGCTCCAACGGACAGTTAGCTGGAAACACCATATATTTT. The chain carries TRBV5-1 and TRBJ1-3; the D gene is possibly TRBD1 (6 bases). In germline, CDR1 is SGHRS, CDR2 YFSETQ. The CDR3 totals 16 residues. V lost 3 bases, J lost 2 bases, and 15 bases lay in between.

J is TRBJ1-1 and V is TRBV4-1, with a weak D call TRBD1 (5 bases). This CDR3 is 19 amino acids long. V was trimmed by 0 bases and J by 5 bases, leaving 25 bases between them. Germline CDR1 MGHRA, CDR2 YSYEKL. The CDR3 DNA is TGCGCCAGCAGCCAAGACCAAACCGGGACTCCCCAAGGGCGGACTGAAGCTTTCTTT. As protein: CASSQDQTGTPQGRTEAFF.

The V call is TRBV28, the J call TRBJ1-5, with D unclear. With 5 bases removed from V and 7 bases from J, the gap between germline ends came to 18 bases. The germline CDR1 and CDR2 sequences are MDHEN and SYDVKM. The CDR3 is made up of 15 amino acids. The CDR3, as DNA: TGTGCCAGCAGTCTCTCTATGAGGGCCGGGCAGCCCCAGCATTTT. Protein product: CASSLSMRAGQPQHF.

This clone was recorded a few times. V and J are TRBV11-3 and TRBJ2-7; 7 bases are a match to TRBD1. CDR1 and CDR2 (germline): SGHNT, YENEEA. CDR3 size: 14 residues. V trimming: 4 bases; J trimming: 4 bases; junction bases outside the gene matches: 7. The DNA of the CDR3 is TGTGCCAGCAGCTCTGGGACAGATAGTTACGAGCAGTACTTC. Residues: CASSSGTDSYEQYF.

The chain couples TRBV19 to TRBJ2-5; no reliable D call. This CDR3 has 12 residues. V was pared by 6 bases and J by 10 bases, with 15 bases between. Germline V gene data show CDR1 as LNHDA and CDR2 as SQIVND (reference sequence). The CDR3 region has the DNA TGTGCCAGTAGCCGACGACTTGACGTCCAGTACTTC. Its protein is CASSRRLDVQYF.

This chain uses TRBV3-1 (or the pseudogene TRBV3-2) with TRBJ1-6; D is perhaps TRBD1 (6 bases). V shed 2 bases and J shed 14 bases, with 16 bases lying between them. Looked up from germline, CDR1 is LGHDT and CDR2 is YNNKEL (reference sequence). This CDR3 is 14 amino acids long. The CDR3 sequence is CASSQQTTGSTLHF. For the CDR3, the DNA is TGTGCCAGCAGCCAACAAACCACAGGGTCGACCCTCCACTTT.

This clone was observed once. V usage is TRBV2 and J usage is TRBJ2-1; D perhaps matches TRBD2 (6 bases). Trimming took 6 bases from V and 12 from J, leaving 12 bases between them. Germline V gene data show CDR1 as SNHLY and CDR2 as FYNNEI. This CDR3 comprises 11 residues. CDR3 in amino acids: CASRLARWQFF. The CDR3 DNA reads TGTGCCAGCAGGCTAGCGCGGTGGCAGTTCTTC.

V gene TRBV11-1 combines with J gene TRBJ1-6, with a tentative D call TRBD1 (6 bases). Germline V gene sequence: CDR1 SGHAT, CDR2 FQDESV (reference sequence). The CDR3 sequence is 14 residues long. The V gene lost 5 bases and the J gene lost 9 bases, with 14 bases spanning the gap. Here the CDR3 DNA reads TGTGCCAGCAGCCTCCAGAGGGGGGGTTCACCCCTCCACTTT. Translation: CASSLQRGGSPLHF.

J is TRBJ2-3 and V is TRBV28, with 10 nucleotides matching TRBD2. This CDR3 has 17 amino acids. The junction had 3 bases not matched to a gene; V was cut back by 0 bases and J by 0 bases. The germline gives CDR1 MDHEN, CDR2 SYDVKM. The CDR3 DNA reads TGTGCCAGCAGTTTATGGGCTAGCGGGGGAAGCACAGATACGCAGTATTTT. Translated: CASSLWASGGSTDTQYF.

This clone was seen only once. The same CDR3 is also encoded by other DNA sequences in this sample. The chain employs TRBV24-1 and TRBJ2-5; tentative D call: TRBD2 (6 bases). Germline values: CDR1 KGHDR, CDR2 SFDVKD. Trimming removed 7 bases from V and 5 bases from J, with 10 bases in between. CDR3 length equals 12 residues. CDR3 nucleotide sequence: TGTGCCACCAGGGGTGCGGGGGAGACCCAGTACTTC. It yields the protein CATRGAGETQYF.

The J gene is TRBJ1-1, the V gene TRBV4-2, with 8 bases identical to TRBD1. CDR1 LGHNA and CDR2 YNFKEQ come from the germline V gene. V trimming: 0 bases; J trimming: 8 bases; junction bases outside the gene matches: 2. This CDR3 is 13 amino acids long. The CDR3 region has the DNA TGTGCCAGCAGCCAAGAATACAGGGGGGAAGCTTTCTTT. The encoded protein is CASSQEYRGEAFF.

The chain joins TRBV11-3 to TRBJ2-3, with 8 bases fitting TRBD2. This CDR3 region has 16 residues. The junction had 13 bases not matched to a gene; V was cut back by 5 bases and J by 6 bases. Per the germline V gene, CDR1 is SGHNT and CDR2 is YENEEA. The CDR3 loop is CASSLRIAGLGDTQYF. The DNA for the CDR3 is TGTGCCAGCAGCCTTCGGATAGCGGGGTTAGGGGATACGCAGTATTTT.

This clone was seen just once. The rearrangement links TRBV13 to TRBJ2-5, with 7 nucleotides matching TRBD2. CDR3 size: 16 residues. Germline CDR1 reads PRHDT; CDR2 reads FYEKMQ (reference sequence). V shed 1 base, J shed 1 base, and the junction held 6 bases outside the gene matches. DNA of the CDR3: TGTGCCAGCAGCTTAGTTCGGGAGGTCGGCCAAGAGACCCAGTACTTC. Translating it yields CASSLVREVGQETQYF.

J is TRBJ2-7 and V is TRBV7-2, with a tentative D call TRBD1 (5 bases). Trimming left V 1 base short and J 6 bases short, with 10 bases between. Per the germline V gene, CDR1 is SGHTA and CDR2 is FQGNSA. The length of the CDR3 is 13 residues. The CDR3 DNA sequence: TGTGCCAGCAGCTTAGAGGCAGGGCGCGAGCAGTACTTC. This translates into CASSLEAGREQYF.

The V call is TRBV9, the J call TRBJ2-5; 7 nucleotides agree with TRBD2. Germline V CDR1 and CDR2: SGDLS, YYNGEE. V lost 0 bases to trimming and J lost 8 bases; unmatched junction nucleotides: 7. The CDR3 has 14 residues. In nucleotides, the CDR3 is TGTGCCAGCAGCGTAGAGACTAGCAAGTCCACCCAGTACTTC. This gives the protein CASSVETSKSTQYF. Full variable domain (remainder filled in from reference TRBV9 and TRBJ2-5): DSGVTQTPKHLITATGQRVTLRCSPRSGDLSVYWYQQSLDQGLQFLIQYYNGEERAKGNILERFSAQQFPDLHSELNLSSLELGDSALYFCASSVETSKSTQYFGPGTRLLVL.

In DNA form, the CDR3 reads TGTGCCAGCAGCCAAGTATTCTCTTTGGGACTAGCGGGGGACAACAATGAGCAGTTCTTC. It encodes CASSQVFSLGLAGDNNEQFF. The chain uses TRBV3-1 (or the pseudogene TRBV3-2) and TRBJ2-1, with 14 bases aligning to TRBD2. This CDR3 region has 20 residues. V shed 1 base, J shed 5 bases, and the junction held 13 bases outside the gene matches. The germline gives CDR1 LGHDT, CDR2 YNNKEL (reference sequence).

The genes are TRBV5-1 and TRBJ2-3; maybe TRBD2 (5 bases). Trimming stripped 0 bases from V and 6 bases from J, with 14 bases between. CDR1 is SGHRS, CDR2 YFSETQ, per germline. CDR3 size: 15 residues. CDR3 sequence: CASSLAGLAGDTQYF. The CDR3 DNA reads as TGCGCCAGCAGCTTGGCCGGTCTCGCGGGTGATACGCAGTATTTT.

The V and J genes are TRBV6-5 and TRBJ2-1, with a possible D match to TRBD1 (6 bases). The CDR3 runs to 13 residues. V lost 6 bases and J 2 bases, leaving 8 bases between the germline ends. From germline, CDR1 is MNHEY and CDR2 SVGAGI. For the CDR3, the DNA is TGTGCCAGCAGACAGGGACCCTACAATGAGCAGTTCTTC. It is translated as CASRQGPYNEQFF.

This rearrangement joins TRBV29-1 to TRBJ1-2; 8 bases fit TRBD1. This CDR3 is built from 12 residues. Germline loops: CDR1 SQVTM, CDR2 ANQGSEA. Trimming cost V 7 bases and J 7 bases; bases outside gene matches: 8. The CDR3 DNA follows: TGCAGCGCCAGGTCAGGGGGCATTGGCTACACCTTC. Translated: CSARSGGIGYTF.

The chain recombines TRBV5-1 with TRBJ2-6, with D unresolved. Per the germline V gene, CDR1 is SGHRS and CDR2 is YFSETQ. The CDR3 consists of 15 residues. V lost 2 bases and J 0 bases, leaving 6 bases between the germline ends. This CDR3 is CASSFTGSGANVLTF. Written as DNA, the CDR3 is TGCGCCAGCAGCTTTACGGGCTCTGGGGCCAACGTCCTGACTTTC.

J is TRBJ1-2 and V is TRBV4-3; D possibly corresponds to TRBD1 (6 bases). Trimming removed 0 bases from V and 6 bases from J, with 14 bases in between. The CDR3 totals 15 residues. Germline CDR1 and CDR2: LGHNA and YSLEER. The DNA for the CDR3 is TGCGCCAGCAGCCAAGATTTCCACAGGACAGATGGCTACACCTTC. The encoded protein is CASSQDFHRTDGYTF.